This is a list of T cell receptor beta chains from one sample in a study of T cells in localized non-small cell lung cancer. Profiling relied on immunoSEQ multiplex PCR, and the TCRdb table lists in-frame clones only, not all of them. The profile shows some 30,000 clones, approximately 78% of them singletons. Specimen: peripheral blood, collected before any cancer treatment. Receptors were obtained from an older male donor with stage II squamous cell lung carcinoma. Each CDR3 is given without its conserved first and last residue. The D gene is left open where the match is weak.

>TRBJ2-1|NA|TRBV15|10
ATSTGYNEQF
>TRBJ1-5|NA|TRBV19|10
ASSGQDQPQH
>TRBJ1-1|TRBD1|TRBV27|13
ASSLRGQGATEAF
>TRBJ2-1|NA|TRBV5-5|11
ASSLTGYNEQF
>TRBJ2-1|TRBD2|TRBV11-3|11
ASSRSGAAEQF
>TRBJ1-1|NA|TRBV5-4|13
ASSSRVRGDTEAF
>TRBJ1-2|NA|TRBV6-5|14
ASSYSQAAANYGYT
>TRBJ1-5|NA|TRBV6-1|11
ASSEDGLQPQH
>TRBJ1-2|NA|TRBV10-3|11
AISGGQTYGYT
>TRBJ2-5|TRBD2|TRBV11-2|14
ASSAQLAGGQETQY
>TRBJ2-7|NA|TRBV19|11
ASSIPGSYEQY
>TRBJ1-6|TRBD1|TRBV19|12
ASRNQGAESPLH
>TRBJ1-2|NA|TRBV29-1|10
SVELRLYGYT
>TRBJ1-4|NA|TRBV6-5|11
ASSPSRGEKLF
>TRBJ2-7|NA|TRBV4-1|13
ASSQDGWGRDEQY
>TRBJ1-2|NA|TRBV5-6|12
ASSLVGQFGGYT
>TRBJ1-6|NA|TRBV10-1|16
ASSQAGKVRSYNSPLH
>TRBJ2-1|TRBD1|TRBV9|14
ASSVGGDRFGNEQF
>TRBJ2-7|NA|TRBV29-1|13
SVETGDGASYEQY
>TRBJ2-2|TRBD1|TRBV6-5|13
ASSREGAWTGELF
>TRBJ1-3|NA|TRBV25-1|15
ASSPLAGSPSGNTIY
>TRBJ2-1|NA|TRBV6-5|13
ASSGEVSLYNEQF
>TRBJ1-5|NA|TRBV7-2|12
ASSQDVSNQPQH
>TRBJ2-7|NA|TRBV10-3|12
AISAPQDPYEQY
>TRBJ1-1|NA|TRBV6-5|11
ASSFTANTEAF
>TRBJ1-6|NA|TRBV30|13
AWTRVSAFRSPLH
>TRBJ2-3|NA|TRBV7-3|14
ASSKPQGGSTDTQY
>TRBJ1-1|NA|TRBV18|13
ASSPHGGENTEAF
>TRBJ2-2|TRBD1|TRBV6-6|14
ASSKSGQGTLGELF
>TRBJ1-3|NA|TRBV10-3|13
AISDRAISGNTIY
>TRBJ1-4|TRBD1|TRBV7-7|13
ASSLQGVANEKLF
>TRBJ2-5|TRBD1|TRBV6-5|13
ASSYLRGNIKTQY
>TRBJ1-5|NA|TRBV5-1|13
ASSLLGRGDQPQH
>TRBJ2-2|NA|TRBV27|11
ASSPDVTGELF
>TRBJ2-1|TRBD2|TRBV7-7|14
ASSPGVSGGNNEQF
>TRBJ1-2|NA|TRBV7-2|11
ASSPQGYYGYT
>TRBJ2-7|TRBD1|TRBV15|12
ATSRRQGIDEQY
>TRBJ1-6|NA|TRBV6-1|10
ASSVDSRPLH
>TRBJ2-1|NA|TRBV4-1|13
ASSQRGGAYNEQF
>TRBJ1-2|TRBD1|TRBV29-1|11
SVGVGQFYGYT
>TRBJ2-2|TRBD1|TRBV5-4|14
ASSMGQGESAGELF
>TRBJ2-7|NA|TRBV7-2|12
ASSFPSRSYEQY
>TRBJ2-7|NA|TRBV7-3|11
ASSRVGWDEQY
>TRBJ2-2|NA|TRBV7-2|12
ASSLKRSGGELF
>TRBJ2-2|NA|TRBV6-5|11
ASRSRGTGELF
>TRBJ2-3|TRBD1|TRBV27|15
ASRPRGRQGATDTQY
>TRBJ1-2|TRBD1|TRBV5-1|18
ASRPDRGIGGSSANYGYT
>TRBJ1-2|NA|TRBV23-1|12
ASTTAADIYGYT
>TRBJ2-7|NA|TRBV7-8|12
ASSLEGRLYEQY
>TRBJ1-2|TRBD1|TRBV30|11
AWSGTGGNGYT
>TRBJ1-2|NA|TRBV5-5|13
ASSLVGRGNYGYT
>TRBJ1-2|TRBD1|TRBV2|14
ASSEDGTDANYGYT
>TRBJ2-2|NA|TRBV7-9|10
ASSLNTGELF
>TRBJ2-1|NA|TRBV7-2|12
ASSLSRPQGEQF
>TRBJ1-2|TRBD1|TRBV30|13
ACTPGQGLSGGYT
>TRBJ1-2|NA|TRBV5-6|13
ASSFPGLLSYGYT
>TRBJ2-1|NA|TRBV15|13
ATSRDRQLYNEQF
>TRBJ1-2|TRBD1|TRBV27|11
ASSPWTGNGYT
>TRBJ1-3|NA|TRBV6-5|14
ASSYSSGGSRNTIY